The present T cell receptor beta chain was sequenced within a study of T cell changes during pregnancy in multiple sclerosis. V was shortened by 5 bases and J by 6 bases, with 17 bases between the two germline ends. The germline CDR1 and CDR2 sequences are SGHRS and YFSETQ. The CDR3 is made up of 14 amino acids. Some clones are missing from TCRdb's copy, which holds only in-frame ones; the method was immunoSEQ multiplex PCR. The sample carries some 73,000 clones, 80% to 95% recorded once. The sequence was obtained from a female donor in good health, enrolled as a control in a pregnancy study. This rearrangement joins TRBV5-1 to TRBJ1-2; tentatively, D is TRBD1 (5 bases). The specimen comprised peripheral blood, sampled in the third trimester of pregnancy. The CDR3 DNA reads as TGCGCCAGCAGACTACCGGGGGAGGGTCATGGCTACACCTTC. As protein: CASRLPGEGHGYTF.